This record covers a single T cell receptor (beta chain). What it recognizes is unknown. This specimen comes from a study of cytomegalovirus exposure and HLA in healthy donors. The CDR3 spans 14 residues. Trimming removed 3 bases from V and 8 bases from J; junction bases left unmatched: 5. CDR1 is SGHRS, CDR2 YFSETQ, per germline. Method: immunoSEQ multiplex PCR; TCRdb's copy keeps in-frame clones and lacks some. The table includes under 140,000 clones, roughly nine tenths detected once. The study drew the donors from its roughly 120-subject validation cohort, separate from the roughly 700-subject first cohort. The study, taken as a whole, reports: Despite most TCR sequences being rare, some public TCRs occurred in many donors.

This clonotype originated in a woman between 18 and 30 years old in good health and CMV-seronegative. This chain links TRBV5-1 with TRBJ2-4, with 10 bases fitting TRBD1. Input material: PBMCs. CDR3 in amino acids: CASSWTGGFDIQYF. CDR3 DNA sequence: TGCGCCAGCAGCTGGACAGGGGGTTTCGACATTCAGTACTTC.